This TCR beta chain emerged from a study of T cells in narcolepsy. Regarding the study as a whole: Reportedly, autoreactive clonotypes were serially detected in patients' blood but not controls'. No autoreactive T cell clone sequences appeared in some memory CD4+ repertoires.

In regard to this clone: Its matching antigen is unknown.

Some clones are missing from TCRdb's copy, which holds only in-frame ones; the method was immunoSEQ multiplex PCR. Among around 25,000 clones, about four fifths were seen once, and the ten largest hold over 0.55%. Sequencing used CD45RA- memory CD4+ T cells from PBMCs. The origin of this receptor is a human donor with narcolepsy.

CDR3 protein: CASRQDRNALGTEAFF. The CDR3 DNA reads as TGTGCCAGTAGACAGGACAGGAATGCCTTGGGCACTGAAGCTTTCTTT. The J gene is TRBJ1-1, the V gene TRBV19, with 7 bases identical to TRBD1. V shed 6 bases and J 4 bases; nucleotides not matched to a gene: 14. Germline lookup yields CDR1 LNHDA and CDR2 SQIVND (reference sequence). The length of the CDR3 is 16 residues.